This is a list of T cell receptor beta chains from one sample in a study of blood T cell repertoires in COVID-19. Sequencing used immunoSEQ multiplex PCR; TCRdb keeps in-frame clones, though not all of them. The sample has 40,000 to 45,000 clones; approximately 90% are singletons. The sequencing input was peripheral blood. Every receptor here comes from a human donor in a cohort sampled during active COVID-19. The CDR3 runs from the conserved cysteine through the conserved F or W.

j_gene: TRBJ2-5
v_gene: TRBV2
CDR3aa: CASSGRIQETQYF

j_gene: TRBJ2-1
v_gene: TRBV2
CDR3aa: CASSGGLVGNNEQFF

j_gene: TRBJ2-2
v_gene: TRBV3-1/TRBV3-2
CDR3aa: CASSPSGGKSGELFF

j_gene: TRBJ1-1
v_gene: TRBV12-5
CDR3aa: CASGLDGPGKVNTEAFF

j_gene: TRBJ2-1
v_gene: TRBV4-2
CDR3aa: CASTHSGGAYEQFF

j_gene: TRBJ1-5
v_gene: TRBV18
CDR3aa: CASSPQTGGQPQHF

j_gene: TRBJ1-1
v_gene: TRBV5-6
CDR3aa: CASSRDRGRQGTEAFF

j_gene: TRBJ1-1
v_gene: TRBV6-5
CDR3aa: CASTRKGDGEAFF

j_gene: TRBJ2-5
v_gene: TRBV5-6
CDR3aa: CASSLRQTQETQYF

j_gene: TRBJ2-3
v_gene: TRBV6-5
CDR3aa: CASSWGAGGGADTQYF

j_gene: TRBJ2-5
v_gene: TRBV14
CDR3aa: CASSQGLAEETQYF

j_gene: TRBJ2-5
v_gene: TRBV5-1
CDR3aa: CASSLGSGGDLGETQYF

j_gene: TRBJ2-7
v_gene: TRBV5-1
CDR3aa: CASRSLSSYEQYF

j_gene: TRBJ1-2
v_gene: TRBV6-2/TRBV6-3
CDR3aa: CASSKDRDYGYTF

j_gene: TRBJ1-2
v_gene: TRBV29-1
CDR3aa: CSVEDRDRDSWYGYTF

j_gene: TRBJ2-3
v_gene: TRBV2
CDR3aa: CASRAQQGGFKDTQYF

j_gene: TRBJ2-7
v_gene: TRBV5-1
CDR3aa: CASSFGGTGYEQYF

j_gene: TRBJ1-2
v_gene: TRBV6-2/TRBV6-3
CDR3aa: CASSYSVTGGVYGYTF

j_gene: TRBJ2-1
v_gene: TRBV21-1
CDR3aa: CASGGERRGYNEQFF

j_gene: TRBJ1-2
v_gene: TRBV5-6
CDR3aa: CASSLPGQGGGYTF

j_gene: TRBJ2-1
v_gene: TRBV27
CDR3aa: CASSVTGFVVNEQFF

j_gene: TRBJ2-7
v_gene: TRBV7-8
CDR3aa: CASSQSSGAAYEQYF

j_gene: TRBJ1-6
v_gene: TRBV28
CDR3aa: CASSSGDTGSLNSPLHF

j_gene: TRBJ1-1
v_gene: TRBV3-1/TRBV3-2
CDR3aa: CASGRLGQGSTEAFF

j_gene: TRBJ1-2
v_gene: TRBV6-5
CDR3aa: CASSYMFDWGGYGYTF

j_gene: TRBJ2-3
v_gene: TRBV6-1
CDR3aa: CASSDPRDSDTQYF

j_gene: TRBJ2-7
v_gene: TRBV7-2
CDR3aa: CASSLELKQYF

j_gene: TRBJ2-1
v_gene: TRBV4-3
CDR3aa: CASSQVAGGLYNEQFF

j_gene: TRBJ2-1
v_gene: TRBV4-1
CDR3aa: CASSHKRYNEQFF

j_gene: TRBJ2-5
v_gene: TRBV6-1
CDR3aa: CASSERKRGETQYF

j_gene: TRBJ2-1
v_gene: TRBV6-2/TRBV6-3
CDR3aa: CASSYPQGLGSYNEQFF

j_gene: TRBJ1-1
v_gene: TRBV30
CDR3aa: CAWGGTGREAFF

j_gene: TRBJ2-5
v_gene: TRBV7-8
CDR3aa: CASTSSVSLTQYF

j_gene: TRBJ2-5
v_gene: TRBV7-9
CDR3aa: CASREWSGGRAETQYF

j_gene: TRBJ2-3
v_gene: TRBV25-1
CDR3aa: CASRGLAGTADTQYF

j_gene: TRBJ2-5
v_gene: TRBV7-2
CDR3aa: CASRPSGQETQYF

j_gene: TRBJ1-4
v_gene: TRBV4-1
CDR3aa: CASSFGLDEKLFF

j_gene: TRBJ2-6
v_gene: TRBV19
CDR3aa: CASHRQFSGANVLTF

j_gene: TRBJ2-7
v_gene: TRBV7-2
CDR3aa: CASSLGYYEQYF

j_gene: TRBJ2-4
v_gene: TRBV5-1
CDR3aa: CASPEGGFGIQYF

j_gene: TRBJ2-5
v_gene: TRBV5-1
CDR3aa: CASSLATQETQYF

j_gene: TRBJ1-2
v_gene: TRBV18
CDR3aa: CASSPTGQEIYGYTF

j_gene: TRBJ1-2
v_gene: TRBV24-1
CDR3aa: CATGHPQGSYGYTF

j_gene: TRBJ2-2
v_gene: TRBV7-2
CDR3aa: CASSSQSGGGGELFF

j_gene: TRBJ1-2
v_gene: TRBV11-2
CDR3aa: CASSKGQAEGYTF

j_gene: TRBJ1-6
v_gene: TRBV7-4
CDR3aa: CASSLARANSYNSPLHF

j_gene: TRBJ1-1
v_gene: TRBV6-5
CDR3aa: CASSYTGGLFEAFF

j_gene: TRBJ1-1
v_gene: TRBV18
CDR3aa: CASSRGQPNTEAFF

j_gene: TRBJ2-6
v_gene: TRBV21-1
CDR3aa: CASSKGQGTPGANVLTF

j_gene: TRBJ1-6
v_gene: TRBV7-2
CDR3aa: CASSLDGAGSRNSPLHF

j_gene: TRBJ2-6
v_gene: TRBV5-6
CDR3aa: CASSLRQGAPGANVLTF

j_gene: TRBJ1-5
v_gene: TRBV4-3
CDR3aa: CASSQDKTGGPYSNQPQHF

j_gene: TRBJ2-3
v_gene: TRBV27
CDR3aa: CASSLVGGGFGDTQYF

j_gene: TRBJ2-1
v_gene: TRBV5-1
CDR3aa: CASSSTGYNEQFF

j_gene: TRBJ1-1
v_gene: TRBV27
CDR3aa: CASSKWGGMNTEAFF

j_gene: TRBJ1-2
v_gene: TRBV9
CDR3aa: CASSSRRDYLWYGYTF

j_gene: TRBJ2-5
v_gene: TRBV19
CDR3aa: CASSIVRTVEEETQYF